A single sample is the source of the 9 T cell receptor beta chains below, sequenced in a study of CD8 T cells in ankylosing spondylitis. Study conclusions and caveats: Fewer than 10 highly homologous variants formed a TCR beta motif that appeared characteristic of ankylosing spondylitis blood.

The antigens for these receptors are not known. Using its own MiXCR run on the 5' RACE reads, TCRdb lists one record per CDR3 protein. The data contain 450,000 to 550,000 distinct CDR3 sequences, roughly 5% of them singletons. Material: blood, either unsorted or a sorted T cell fraction (not recorded which). These receptor sequences come from a male donor with ankylosing spondylitis.

This clonotype was detected ten times or more. V and J are TRBV4-3 and TRBJ2-2; 11 bases map to TRBD2. The CDR3 covers 17 residues. V lost 3 bases, J lost 4 bases, and 7 bases stayed unmatched. Germline CDR1 reads LGHNA; CDR2 reads YSLEER. CDR3 region: CASSHLLAGEGTGELFF. For the CDR3, the DNA is TGCGCCAGCAGCCACTTACTAGCGGGAGAGGGCACCGGGGAGCTGTTTTTT.

This clonotype was counted a few times. The rearrangement uses TRBV4-3 and TRBJ2-7; possibly TRBD1 for D (6 bases). CDR3 length: 14 amino acids. Trimming removed 5 bases at V and 10 bases at J, with 21 bases between. CDR1 is LGHNA and CDR2 is YSLEER in the germline V gene. CDR3 in DNA: TGCGCCAGCAGCATAACAGGGTCTAGTCCTATCCAGTACTTC. It codes for CASSITGSSPIQYF.

This CDR3 reads CASSNEGGDAGEAFF. The CDR3 DNA is TGTGCCAGCAGTAACGAGGGTGGGGATGCGGGTGAAGCTTTCTTT. The chain couples TRBV3-1 to TRBJ1-1; no clear D gene. The germline V gene has CDR1 LGHDT and CDR2 YNNKEL (reference sequence). The CDR3 spans 15 residues. V lost 6 bases and J lost 7, with 21 bases in between. The full variable domain, with the rest looked up from reference TRBV3-1 and TRBJ1-1, is DTAVSQTPKYLVTQMGNDKSIKCEQNLGHDTMYWYKQDSKKFLKIMFSYNNKELIINETVPNRFSPKSPDKAHLNLHINSLELGDSAVYFCASSNEGGDAGEAFFGQGTRLTVV.

This clonotype was detected ten times or more. The chain recombines TRBV7-2 with TRBJ1-2; D is undetermined. Germline V gene data show CDR1 as SGHTA and CDR2 as FQGNSA. The CDR3 covers 14 residues. V gave up 2 bases and J gave up 3 bases, with 10 bases separating them. This chain's CDR3 is CASSLSDFDYGYTF. CDR3 nucleotides: TGTGCCAGCAGCTTAAGTGACTTCGACTATGGCTACACCTTC.

The sample holds a few counts of this clonotype. The V and J genes are TRBV7-9 and TRBJ2-3; tentatively, D is TRBD2 (5 bases). The CDR3 extends over 16 amino acids. Germline assignment: CDR1 SEHNR and CDR2 FQNEAQ (reference sequence). Deletions cut 4 bases from V and 2 bases from J, with 16 bases between. The CDR3 here is CASSSRPREYTDTQYF. In nucleotides, the CDR3 is TGTGCCAGCAGCTCACGCCCCCGGGAATACACAGATACGCAGTATTTT.

This clonotype was found many times. V gene TRBV29-1 combines with J gene TRBJ2-5; D gene unclear. V shed 3 bases and J shed 2 bases, with 10 bases lying between them. This CDR3 is built from 13 residues. Germline V lookup: CDR1 SQVTM, CDR2 ANQGSEA. The CDR3 here is CSVDRLTQETQYF. CDR3 coding DNA: TGCAGCGTTGACCGGCTTACACAAGAGACCCAGTACTTC. Based on the CDR3 plus reference TRBV29-1 and TRBJ2-5, the full variable domain is SAVISQKPSRDICQRGTSLTIQCQVDSQVTMMFWYRQQPGQSLTLIATANQGSEATYESGFVIDKFPISRPNLTFSTLTVSNMSPEDSSIYLCSVDRLTQETQYFGPGTRLLVL.

The chain couples TRBV19 to TRBJ2-1; 11 bases map to TRBD2. The ends lost 3 bases at V and 7 bases at J; junction bases unmatched: 8. The germline V gene has CDR1 LNHDA and CDR2 SQIVND (reference sequence). This CDR3 contains 16 residues. CDR3 nucleotide sequence: TGTGCCAGTAGTATCGAGGCGTCTAGCGGGAGGAATGAGCAGTTCTTC. Encoded protein: CASSIEASSGRNEQFF. Together with reference TRBV19 and TRBJ2-1, the CDR3 gives the full variable domain: DGGITQSPKYLFRKEGQNVTLSCEQNLNHDAMYWYRQDPGQGLRLIYYSQIVNDFQKGDIAEGYSVSREKKESFPLTVTSAQKNPTAFYLCASSIEASSGRNEQFFGPGTRLTVL.

This clonotype was picked up a small number of times. V usage is TRBV21-1 and J usage is TRBJ2-6; the tabulated D call, TRBD1, remains unverified against the DNA. TRBV21-1 is a recognized pseudogene. The CDR3 is 19 amino acids. The CDR3: CASSKALSQGDSGANVLTF. DNA for the CDR3: TGTGCCAGCAGCAAAGCGCTTTCACAGGGCGATTCTGGGGCCAACGTCCTGACTTTC.

This clonotype was observed many times. The chain is built from TRBV6-5 and TRBJ2-3, with D perhaps matching TRBD2 (7 bases). CDR3 size: 19 residues. V gave up 2 bases and J gave up 0 bases, with 21 bases separating them. CDR1 is MNHEY, CDR2 SVGAGI, per germline. In DNA, the CDR3 is TGTGCCAGCAGTTACCTGCGGGGAGGGGGAAGGATTAGCACAGATACGCAGTATTTT. Its translation is CASSYLRGGGRISTDTQYF.